This T cell receptor (beta chain) stems from a study of blood T cells in healthy people across ages. V dropped 3 bases and J dropped 1; count of bases not matched to a gene: 6. Germline CDR1 and CDR2: SGHRS and YFSETQ. This CDR3 contains 15 residues. Together with a sample-barcoded 5' primer, a J-beta primer mix was included in a second PCR lasting about 7 to 12 cycles. Researchers report that a template-switch adaptor with 12 random nucleotides tagged each cDNA molecule. Per-sample output comprised a minimum of 2.5 million paired-end reads containing CDR3. TCRdb independently ran MiXCR on the 5' RACE reads; one entry per CDR3 protein. Of some 690,000 distinct CDR3 sequences in the sample, around a fifth were seen once. With each sample, at least 5 micrograms of total RNA were extracted.

This clonotype was obtained from a man aged 65-85 years in good health. The chain couples TRBV5-1 to TRBJ2-5; 7 nucleotides align to TRBD2. Sequencing used blood. The CDR3 reads CASSSNGGIQETQYF. CDR3 nucleotide sequence: TGCGCCAGCAGCTCTAACGGGGGGATCCAAGAGACCCAGTACTTC.